These 28 T cell receptor beta chains share one sample of origin, sequenced in a study of response to subunit inactivated influenza vaccine. TCRdb re-called the RT-PCR reads through MiXCR, storing one row per CDR3 protein. The data contain roughly 650,000 distinct CDR3 sequences, 15% to 18% of them seen just once; the ten biggest clones take up 11%. The sample here was PBMCs from blood, taken roughly 12 days after vaccination. The receptors shown here come from a man aged 50 to 60 who received an inactivated influenza vaccine.

V gene TRBV7-9 combines with J gene TRBJ2-7; D gene uncertain. The CDR3 spans 12 residues. Looked up from germline, CDR1 is SEHNR and CDR2 is FQNEAQ (reference sequence). The ends were cut back, 5 bases at V and 6 bases at J, with 11 bases in the middle. The chain's CDR3 is CASSQIGSEQYF. The CDR3 DNA reads as TGTGCCAGCAGCCAGATCGGTTCCGAGCAGTACTTC. The full variable domain, its missing parts supplied by reference TRBV7-9 and TRBJ2-7, is DTGVSQNPRHKITKRGQNVTFRCDPISEHNRLYWYRQTLGQGPEFLTYFQNEAQLEKSRLLSDRFSAERPKGSFSTLEIQRTEQGDSAMYLCASSQIGSEQYFGPGTRLTVT.

This clonotype was counted a few times. CDR3: CASSYEAGGPKFTRNEQFF. CDR3 nucleotides: TGTGCCAGCAGTTATGAGGCGGGAGGCCCCAAATTCACGCGCAATGAGCAGTTCTTC. The chain combines TRBV6-5 with TRBJ2-1, with 8 positions matching TRBD2. This CDR3 is built from 19 residues. V dropped 3 bases and J dropped 6; count of bases not matched to a gene: 19. CDR1 and CDR2 (germline): MNHEY, SVGAGI.

The table lists this clonotype with many counts. The chain joins TRBV5-1 to TRBJ2-1; D perhaps matches TRBD1 (6 bases). V lost 3 bases to trimming and J lost 6 bases, with 16 bases between them. Germline V lookup: CDR1 SGHRS, CDR2 YFSETQ. CDR3 length: 15 residues. The CDR3 sequence: CASSSTGSRRNEQFF. The DNA for the CDR3 is TGCGCCAGCAGCTCTACAGGGTCTAGGCGCAATGAGCAGTTCTTC.

This clonotype was counted a single time. In DNA, the CDR3 is TGTGCCAGCAGGACTAGCGGGGGCAAGACCCAGTACTTC. It specifies CASRTSGGKTQYF. The chain links TRBV28 to TRBJ2-5; 12 bases fit TRBD2. V lost 6 bases, J lost 6 bases, and 2 bases stayed unmatched. CDR3 length: 13 amino acids. Per germline, CDR1 MDHEN and CDR2 SYDVKM.

The V gene is TRBV20-1, the J gene TRBJ2-7; TRBD1 matches 7 bases. The length of the CDR3 is 15 residues. Germline values: CDR1 DFQATT, CDR2 SNEGSKA (reference sequence). V gave up 5 bases and J gave up 2 bases; unmatched junction bases: 12. Written as DNA, the CDR3 is TGCAGTGCTGAAACCCGGTCACAGGGGACCTACGAGCAGTACTTC. It is translated as CSAETRSQGTYEQYF.

This sequence joins TRBV7-2 and TRBJ2-7; TRBD1 agrees at 9 bases. The germline CDR1 and CDR2 sequences are SGHTA and FQGNSA. V lost 7 bases to trimming and J lost 4 bases; unmatched junction nucleotides: 8. This CDR3 is 14 amino acids long. The CDR3 coding sequence is TGTGCCAGCACCTGGAACAGGGGGCCTTACGAGCAGTACTTC. This translates into CASTWNRGPYEQYF.

J is TRBJ1-1 and V is TRBV29-1; D remains ambiguous. Trimming stripped 3 bases from V and 2 bases from J, with 10 bases between. CDR3 length equals 13 residues. In germline, CDR1 is SQVTM, CDR2 ANQGSEA. The CDR3 is CSVEGGLNTEAFF. The CDR3 DNA reads as TGCAGCGTTGAGGGCGGACTCAACACTGAAGCTTTCTTT. Full variable domain (outside the CDR3, taken from reference TRBV29-1 and TRBJ1-1): SAVISQKPSRDICQRGTSLTIQCQVDSQVTMMFWYRQQPGQSLTLIATANQGSEATYESGFVIDKFPISRPNLTFSTLTVSNMSPEDSSIYLCSVEGGLNTEAFFGQGTRLTVV.

The rearrangement uses TRBV6-1 and TRBJ1-1, with D possibly TRBD1 on 6 matching bases. Trimming took 8 bases from V and 4 from J, leaving 17 bases between them. Looked up from germline, CDR1 is MNHNS and CDR2 is SASEGT. This CDR3 region has 14 residues. CDR3 nucleotide sequence: TGTGCCAGCCGAAAGGGGGGTGTTGTCACTGAAGCTTTCTTT. Its protein product is CASRKGGVVTEAFF.

The V and J genes are TRBV27 and TRBJ2-2, with TRBD1 matching 9 bases. The CDR3 length is 17 residues. Unmatched junction bases numbered 8, after V lost 4 bases and J lost 2 bases. Germline assignment: CDR1 MNHEY and CDR2 SMNVEV (reference sequence). The CDR3 nucleotides read TGTGCCAGCAGTTCCCGGACAGGGGCGATCAACACCGGGGAGCTGTTTTTT. It encodes CASSSRTGAINTGELFF.

The V and J genes are TRBV11-2 and TRBJ2-1, with D unresolved. CDR1 SGHAT and CDR2 FQNNGV come from the germline V gene. There are 17 residues in the CDR3. Trimming took 5 bases from V and 0 from J, leaving 17 bases between them. In DNA, the CDR3 is TGTGCCAGCAGCCCCCGGACCAGATACAGCTCCTACAATGAGCAGTTCTTC. Residues: CASSPRTRYSSYNEQFF.

V and J are TRBV20-1 and TRBJ2-1, with a tentative D call TRBD2 (5 bases). Germline lookup yields CDR1 DFQATT and CDR2 SNEGSKA (reference sequence). The CDR3 runs 12 residues. Trimming left V 3 bases short and J 3 bases short, with 6 bases between. The CDR3, as DNA: TGCAGTGCTAGGGCGGGCTACAATGAGCAGTTCTTC. It specifies CSARAGYNEQFF.

This clonotype was observed a few times. The genes are TRBV7-2 and TRBJ1-1, with TRBD1 matching 8 bases. Trimming took 5 bases from V and 3 from J; bases not matched to a gene: 11. The germline CDR1 and CDR2 sequences are SGHTA and FQGNSA. The CDR3 runs 16 residues. DNA of the CDR3: TGTGCCAGCAGCCCCCGGACAGGGTCGTGGGACACTGAAGCTTTCTTT. It is translated as CASSPRTGSWDTEAFF.

This clonotype was detected only a few times. The V call is TRBV20-1, the J call TRBJ2-7; 7 nucleotides agree with TRBD2. With 5 bases clipped from V and 4 bases from J, the junction kept 8 bases outside the gene matches. The CDR3 consists of 13 residues. The germline V gene encodes CDR1 DFQATT and CDR2 SNEGSKA (reference sequence). CDR3 protein: CSAGGTTPYEQYF. The CDR3 nucleotides are TGCAGTGCTGGAGGGACTACCCCTTACGAGCAGTACTTC.

This clonotype was seen only a few times. The chain recombines TRBV20-1 with TRBJ2-5, with 8 bases fitting TRBD2. The CDR3 runs to 16 residues. Trimming took 3 bases from V and 5 from J; bases not matched to a gene: 14. The germline V gene has CDR1 DFQATT and CDR2 SNEGSKA (reference sequence). The CDR3 sequence: CSASFLGGRSGETQYF. CDR3 DNA sequence: TGCAGTGCTAGCTTCCTGGGCGGGAGGAGTGGGGAGACCCAGTACTTC.

This chain uses TRBV20-1 with TRBJ2-3; D possibly matches TRBD1 or TRBD2 (6 bases each). This CDR3 has 15 residues. The germline V gene encodes CDR1 DFQATT and CDR2 SNEGSKA (reference sequence). V lost 3 bases, J lost 3 bases, and 16 bases lay in between. The CDR3: CSARRGGSGTDTQYF. Here the CDR3 DNA reads TGCAGTGCTAGGCGAGGGGGGAGCGGAACAGATACGCAGTATTTT.

This clonotype has ten or more counts. The rearrangement joins TRBV10-2 to TRBJ2-7, with D tentatively TRBD2 (7 bases). Germline CDR1 is WSHSY and CDR2 is SAAADI. V was clipped by 4 bases and J by 6 bases, with 22 bases between them. The length of the CDR3 is 16 residues. CDR3 loop: CASSVVGGGRAVEQYF. The CDR3 DNA follows: TGCGCCAGCAGTGTGGTTGGGGGCGGGAGAGCGGTCGAGCAGTACTTC.

The rearrangement links TRBV7-8 to TRBJ1-1; D remains unclear. CDR1 is SGHVS, CDR2 FQNEAQ, per germline. With 0 bases removed from V and 0 bases from J, the gap between germline ends came to 14 bases. The CDR3 sequence is 17 residues long. The CDR3 loop reads CASSLAVMLGLNTEAFF. Here the CDR3 DNA reads TGTGCCAGCAGCTTAGCCGTGATGCTGGGGTTGAACACTGAAGCTTTCTTT.

The rearrangement uses TRBV19 and TRBJ2-2, with D perhaps TRBD2 (6 bases). Germline CDR1 is LNHDA and CDR2 is SQIVND (reference sequence). V lost 3 bases to trimming and J lost 5 bases, with 13 bases between them. The CDR3 has 15 amino acids. CDR3 sequence reads: CASSISQGGTGELFF. The DNA of the CDR3 is TGTGCCAGTAGTATTTCCCAGGGAGGAACCGGGGAGCTGTTTTTT.

The table lists this clonotype with many counts. The J gene is TRBJ2-7, the V gene TRBV5-5, with D perhaps given as TRBD1 or TRBD2 (5 bases each). Between the trimmed V and J ends, which lost 0 bases and 6 bases, there was a span of 10 bases. In germline, CDR1 is SGHKS, CDR2 YYEKEE (reference sequence). This CDR3 comprises 13 residues. This chain's CDR3 is CASSLVVGTEQYF. In DNA, the CDR3 is TGTGCCAGCAGCTTGGTTGTCGGGACCGAGCAGTACTTC. Together with reference TRBV5-5 and TRBJ2-7, the CDR3 gives the full variable domain: DAGVTQSPTHLIKTRGQQVTLRCSPISGHKSVSWYQQVLGQGPQFIFQYYEKEERGRGNFPDRFSARQFPNYSSELNVNALLLGDSALYLCASSLVVGTEQYFGPGTRLTVT.

This clonotype was detected only a few times. The chain links TRBV15 to TRBJ2-7; D gene ambiguous. The CDR3 runs 14 residues. The V end lost 2 bases, the J end lost 3 bases, and 11 bases lay between the germline ends. Germline CDR1 LNHNV, CDR2 YYDKDF (reference sequence). In nucleotides, the CDR3 is TGTGCCACCAGCAGATTCGACAACTACTACGAGCAGTACTTC. This encodes CATSRFDNYYEQYF.

This sequence joins TRBV12-3 or TRBV12-4 and TRBJ2-5, with 9 bases that match TRBD1. The CDR3 runs to 14 residues. The ends lost 4 bases at V and 4 bases at J; junction bases unmatched: 4. DNA for the CDR3: TGTGCCAGCAGTTCCGGGACAGGGATAGAGACCCAGTACTTC. Translating it yields CASSSGTGIETQYF.

The V call is TRBV7-2, the J call TRBJ2-5; TRBD1 aligns across 7 bases. Germline CDR1 reads SGHTA; CDR2 reads FQGNSA. This CDR3 is built from 13 residues. Trimming removed 5 bases from V and 4 bases from J; junction bases left unmatched: 4. The CDR3 loop reads CASSTGQAETQYF. CDR3 DNA sequence: TGTGCCAGCAGCACCGGACAGGCAGAGACCCAGTACTTC. The complete variable domain, with remaining parts taken from reference TRBV7-2 and TRBJ2-5, reads GAGVSQSPSNKVTEKGKDVELRCDPISGHTALYWYRQSLGQGLEFLIYFQGNSAPDKSGLPSDRFSAERTGGSVSTLTIQRTQQEDSAVYLCASSTGQAETQYFGPGTRLLVL.

The chain carries TRBV20-1 and TRBJ2-7, with D hard to call. The V gene's germline CDR1 is DFQATT and CDR2 SNEGSKA (reference sequence). There are 12 residues in the CDR3. The V and J ends lost 2 bases and 4 bases respectively, with 9 bases between them. The CDR3, as DNA: TGCAGTGCTAGATTCTTAGAATACGAGCAGTACTTC. It is translated as CSARFLEYEQYF.

This clonotype was seen more than once but under ten times. V is TRBV28 and J is TRBJ2-2; D gene unclear. CDR3 length: 16 amino acids. V was trimmed by 3 bases and J by 5 bases, leaving 16 bases between them. Germline CDR1 is MDHEN and CDR2 is SYDVKM. Here the CDR3 reads CASSFPGQIRTGELFF. DNA of the CDR3: TGTGCCAGCAGTTTCCCCGGGCAGATAAGAACCGGGGAGCTGTTTTTT.

This clonotype has a handful of counts. V is TRBV19 and J is TRBJ1-4; D remains unclear. CDR1 and CDR2 (germline): LNHDA, SQIVND (reference sequence). The CDR3 loop spans 14 amino acids. Trimming stripped 6 bases from V and 0 bases from J, with 8 bases between. CDR3 DNA: TGTGCCAGTAGGGAATCGCCAACTAATGAAAAACTGTTTTTT. It codes for CASRESPTNEKLFF.

The genes are TRBV27 and TRBJ2-1; D is possibly TRBD1 or TRBD2 (5 bases each). The CDR3 sequence is 14 residues long. V lost 3 bases, J lost 9 bases, and 15 bases lay in between. Germline CDR1 MNHEY, CDR2 SMNVEV (reference sequence). CDR3 residues: CASSFGTRGTEQFF. CDR3 sequence (DNA): TGTGCCAGCAGTTTTGGGACCAGAGGTACTGAGCAGTTCTTC.

CDR3 sequence: CASSLGTTNYNEQFF. In DNA, the CDR3 is TGTGCCAGCTCACTAGGGACTACAAACTACAATGAGCAGTTCTTC. The chain links TRBV18 to TRBJ2-1; TRBD2 aligns across 7 bases. Germline V lookup: CDR1 KGHSH, CDR2 LQKENI. V gave up 4 bases and J gave up 3 bases; unmatched junction bases: 6. The length of the CDR3 is 15 residues.

This clonotype was picked up a small number of times. This chain links TRBV2 with TRBJ1-1; no clear D gene. Germline CDR1 and CDR2: SNHLY and FYNNEI. V gave up 2 bases and J gave up 0 bases, with 7 bases separating them. The CDR3 contains 14 residues. In nucleotides, the CDR3 is TGTGCCAGCAGTGAATTGATTCTGAACACTGAAGCTTTCTTT. Protein sequence: CASSELILNTEAFF. Supplemented by reference TRBV2 and TRBJ1-1, the full variable domain reads EPEVTQTPSHQVTQMGQEVILRCVPISNHLYFYWYRQILGQKVEFLVSFYNNEISEKSEIFDDQFSVERPDGSNFTLKIRSTKLEDSAMYFCASSELILNTEAFFGQGTRLTVV.